The next 21 T cell receptor beta chains were all read from a single sample in a study of blood T cell repertoires in COVID-19. This table comes from immunoSEQ multiplex PCR, and its TCRdb copy is limited to in-frame clones, with some not included. Found here are 65,000 to 80,000 clones, approximately 90% of them singletons; the top ten hold about 4.5%. Sequencing input: peripheral blood. The receptors originated from a man aged 45-60 years with active COVID-19.

The J gene is TRBJ2-2, the V gene TRBV5-1; D is possibly TRBD2 (6 bases). The CDR3 runs to 17 residues. V was cut by 4 bases and J by 4 bases, with 20 bases left in between. Germline loops: CDR1 SGHRS, CDR2 YFSETQ. The CDR3 loop reads CASSLSLSGESTGELFF. In DNA form, the CDR3 reads TGCGCCAGCAGCCTATCACTTAGCGGAGAGAGCACCGGGGAGCTGTTTTTT.

This clone has just one count. The CDR3 DNA sequence: TGTGCCAGCAGCCGCGGACAGGCGAACACTGAAGCTTTCTTT. It encodes CASSRGQANTEAFF. The chain joins TRBV28 to TRBJ1-1, with 7 bases that match TRBD1. The CDR3 spans 14 residues. Trimming removed 6 bases from V and 1 base from J; junction bases left unmatched: 5. Germline loops: CDR1 MDHEN, CDR2 SYDVKM. The full variable domain, its missing parts supplied by reference TRBV28 and TRBJ1-1, is DVKVTQSSRYLVKRTGEKVFLECVQDMDHENMFWYRQDPGLGLRLIYFSYDVKMKEKGDIPEGYSVSREKKERFSLILESASTNQTSMYLCASSRGQANTEAFFGQGTRLTVV.

The chain couples TRBV5-5 to TRBJ1-5; TRBD1 is a possible D gene (5 bases). V lost 0 bases, J lost 6 bases, and 19 bases lay in between. This CDR3 region has 17 residues. Germline loops: CDR1 SGHKS, CDR2 YYEKEE (reference sequence). The DNA for the CDR3 is TGTGCCAGCAGCTTGGGGGTCAGGGAAAGAGCAGTTCAGCCCCAGCATTTT. Amino acid sequence: CASSLGVRERAVQPQHF.

The CDR3: CASSLHSNNSPLHF. DNA for the CDR3: TGTGCCAGCAGCTTACATAGCAATAATTCACCCCTCCACTTT. The chain uses TRBV7-9 and TRBJ1-6; D is ambiguous. Germline V CDR1 and CDR2: SEHNR, FQNEAQ (reference sequence). Trimming took 2 bases from V and 5 from J, leaving 7 bases between them. The CDR3 length is 14 residues.

The J gene is TRBJ2-5, the V gene TRBV15; D is possibly TRBD2 (5 bases). The length of the CDR3 is 15 residues. The germline V gene has CDR1 LNHNV and CDR2 YYDKDF (reference sequence). The V gene lost 0 bases and the J gene lost 5 bases, with 13 bases spanning the gap. The CDR3 is CATSREAPGEETQYF. In DNA form, the CDR3 reads TGTGCCACCAGCAGAGAAGCTCCTGGGGAGGAGACCCAGTACTTC.

The chain joins TRBV10-3 to TRBJ2-3, with a weak D call TRBD2 (5 bases). V lost 6 bases, J lost 2 bases, and 12 bases lay in between. The CDR3 has 14 residues. Per the germline V gene, CDR1 is ENHRY and CDR2 is SYGVKD. The CDR3 loop reads CAIRVGVLTDTQYF. CDR3 sequence (DNA): TGTGCCATCAGGGTCGGGGTACTCACAGATACGCAGTATTTT.

This clone has at least ten counts. This sequence joins TRBV7-9 and TRBJ1-3; D unresolved. V was clipped by 5 bases and J by 3 bases, with 14 bases between them. The CDR3 totals 15 residues. CDR1 is SEHNR, CDR2 FQNEAQ, per germline (reference sequence). CDR3 in DNA: TGTGCCAGCAGCCGAGCGGAGGCGAGTGGAAACACCATATATTTT. Its protein is CASSRAEASGNTIYF.

The CDR3 DNA reads TGTGCCAGCAGTCCGGGGACTAGTTTCCACGAGCAGTACTTC. It encodes CASSPGTSFHEQYF. V gene TRBV28 combines with J gene TRBJ2-7; 8 bases map to TRBD2. Germline CDR1 MDHEN, CDR2 SYDVKM. Trimming cost V 5 bases and J 5 bases; bases outside gene matches: 8. The CDR3 covers 14 residues.

This clone has only one observation. The chain uses TRBV24-1 and TRBJ1-2; the D gene is possibly TRBD1 (5 bases). Trimming removed 2 bases from V and 3 bases from J, with 9 bases in between. The CDR3 loop spans 14 amino acids. The germline V gene has CDR1 KGHDR and CDR2 SFDVKD. DNA for the CDR3: TGTGCCACCAGTGATTGGGGGGACGACTATGGCTACACCTTC. This sequence encodes CATSDWGDDYGYTF.

V and J are TRBV18 and TRBJ2-1; weak D call: TRBD1 (6 bases). This CDR3 has 14 amino acids. V lost 5 bases to trimming and J lost 2 bases, with 10 bases between them. Germline assignment: CDR1 KGHSH and CDR2 LQKENI. As DNA, the CDR3 is TGTGCCAGCTCAATACAGGGACCCTACAATGAGCAGTTCTTC. Its protein is CASSIQGPYNEQFF. The variable domain in full, completed from reference TRBV18 and TRBJ2-1, reads NAGVMQNPRHLVRRRGQEARLRCSPMKGHSHVYWYRQLPEEGLKFMVYLQKENIIDESGMPKERFSAEFPKEGPSILRIQQVVRGDSAAYFCASSIQGPYNEQFFGPGTRLTVL.

The chain links TRBV19 to TRBJ1-1; D is possibly TRBD1 (6 bases). The germline CDR1 and CDR2 sequences are LNHDA and SQIVND (reference sequence). This CDR3 comprises 17 residues. With 4 bases removed from V and 10 bases from J, the gap between germline ends came to 28 bases. In nucleotides, the CDR3 is TGTGCCAGTAGTACAGACCCCAGGGGTTACGACCCAGGGAGAGCTTTCTTT. Protein: CASSTDPRGYDPGRAFF.

DNA for the CDR3: TGTGCCAGCAGTTCCGGGACAGGGGTTTCGGAGCAGTACTTC. Amino acid sequence: CASSSGTGVSEQYF. This sequence joins TRBV27 and TRBJ2-7; 10 bases are shared with TRBD1. CDR3 length: 14 amino acids. Germline-derived CDR1 and CDR2 are MNHEY and SMNVEV (reference sequence). Trimming cost V 4 bases and J 7 bases; bases outside gene matches: 7.

This chain links TRBV5-1 with TRBJ2-5; 8 nucleotides agree with TRBD2. The V gene end was trimmed by 7 bases and the J gene end by 3 bases; junction bases not matched to a gene: 5. CDR1 SGHRS and CDR2 YFSETQ come from the germline V gene. The CDR3 loop spans 13 amino acids. The CDR3 loop reads CASGTSGKETQYF. CDR3 coding DNA: TGCGCCAGCGGAACTAGCGGTAAAGAGACCCAGTACTTC.

J is TRBJ1-1 and V is TRBV7-9, with 10 bases aligning to TRBD1. Germline V gives CDR1 SEHNR, CDR2 FQNEAQ (reference sequence). The CDR3 sequence is 15 residues long. Losses at the gene ends were 1 base for V and 5 bases for J; bases not matched to a gene: 4. The CDR3 spells CASSLETGGWTEAFF. The DNA for the CDR3 is TGTGCCAGCAGCTTAGAGACAGGGGGCTGGACTGAAGCTTTCTTT.

This chain links TRBV10-3 with TRBJ2-1, with TRBD1 matching 10 bases. Germline CDR1 reads ENHRY; CDR2 reads SYGVKD. This CDR3 has 16 residues. J was trimmed by 0 bases and V by 6 bases; bases with no gene match: 5. The CDR3 coding sequence is TGTGCCATCAGGACAGGGGGCGGGAGCTCCTACAATGAGCAGTTCTTC. It translates to CAIRTGGGSSYNEQFF.

This clone was counted a few times. The gene calls are TRBV3-1 (or the pseudogene TRBV3-2) and TRBJ2-7; no firm D call. The CDR3 totals 14 residues. Trimming left V 8 bases short and J 5 bases short, with 19 bases between. Germline CDR1 and CDR2: LGHDT and YNNKEL (reference sequence). Here the CDR3 DNA reads TGTGCCAGCCGAACAGCCATAGGTGCCCACGAGCAGTACTTC. It encodes CASRTAIGAHEQYF.

V is TRBV11-2 and J is TRBJ2-3, with D possibly matching TRBD2 (6 bases). Germline V gene lookup returns CDR1 SGHAT and CDR2 FQNNGV. V was clipped by 6 bases and J by 5 bases, with 18 bases between them. The CDR3 has 15 amino acids. The CDR3: CASRPPGRGLDTQYF. The CDR3 nucleotides are TGTGCCAGCAGACCCCCGGGACGGGGGTTAGATACGCAGTATTTT.

The chain employs TRBV7-9 and TRBJ2-1, with 7 bases identical to TRBD1. The CDR3 sequence is 12 residues long. Germline-derived CDR1 and CDR2 are SEHNR and FQNEAQ (reference sequence). Unmatched junction bases numbered 10, after V lost 5 bases and J lost 15 bases. As DNA, the CDR3 is TGTGCCAGCAGCCCTTTTACAGGGGTCCCGTTCTTC. This translates into CASSPFTGVPFF.

This clone was observed a single time. The CDR3 is CASSLVVARRGYTF. CDR3 sequence (DNA): TGTGCCAGCAGTTTAGTTGTGGCTAGACGTGGCTACACCTTC. The chain joins TRBV28 to TRBJ1-2; D not certain. The CDR3 consists of 14 residues. Germline CDR1 reads MDHEN; CDR2 reads SYDVKM. The V gene lost 2 bases and the J gene lost 7 bases, with 14 bases spanning the gap.

V and J are TRBV24-1 and TRBJ2-5, with 8 bases identical to TRBD2. J lost 6 bases, V lost 5 bases, and 7 bases had no gene match. The CDR3 has 14 residues. The V gene's germline CDR1 is KGHDR and CDR2 SFDVKD. Here the CDR3 reads CATSARTSPKTQYF. The DNA of the CDR3 is TGTGCCACCAGTGCAAGGACTAGCCCAAAGACCCAGTACTTC.

The chain links TRBV7-2 to TRBJ2-5; 11 bases line up with TRBD2. J was trimmed by 5 bases and V by 3 bases; bases with no gene match: 5. The germline gives CDR1 SGHTA, CDR2 FQGNSA. This CDR3 has 15 amino acids. CDR3 nucleotides: TGTGCCAGCAGCTTCTCTAGCGGGGGGTACGAGACCCAGTACTTC. Translated, it gives CASSFSSGGYETQYF. Full variable domain (remainder filled in from reference TRBV7-2 and TRBJ2-5): GAGVSQSPSNKVTEKGKDVELRCDPISGHTALYWYRQSLGQGLEFLIYFQGNSAPDKSGLPSDRFSAERTGGSVSTLTIQRTQQEDSAVYLCASSFSSGGYETQYFGPGTRLLVL.